This passage covers 3 T cell receptor beta chains from one sample sequenced in a study of T cell repertoires in cytomegalovirus infection. TCRdb redid the calling of the reads with MiXCR, one entry per CDR3 protein. Of 750,000 to 950,000 distinct CDR3 sequences in the sample, roughly 29% were seen once. The antigens these receptors bind are not known. This sample comprised cultured CD8+ T cells from PBMCs, obtained from culture after CMV antigen stimulation. All receptors derive from a human donor in good health (CMV status not recorded). Some clones in this sample may be carry-over from other donors' samples.

The gene calls are TRBV9 and TRBJ2-3; no clear D gene. Germline CDR1 is SGDLS and CDR2 is YYNGEE. The CDR3 covers 13 residues. Trimming stripped 3 bases from V and 3 bases from J, with 8 bases between. The CDR3 here is CASSEAVTDTQYF. CDR3 DNA sequence: TGTGCCAGCAGCGAGGCAGTGACAGATACGCAGTATTTT.

The chain uses TRBV11-2 and TRBJ2-7; 13 nucleotides match TRBD2. J lost 5 bases, V lost 0 bases, and 4 bases had no gene match. This CDR3 has 16 amino acids. Germline V lookup: CDR1 SGHAT, CDR2 FQNNGV. The CDR3 loop reads CASSLETSGGRNEQYF. The CDR3 DNA reads TGTGCCAGCAGCTTAGAGACTAGCGGGGGGAGAAACGAGCAGTACTTC.

This clonotype has a handful of counts. This chain connects TRBV6-2 or TRBV6-3 to TRBJ2-3, with a tentative D call TRBD2 (9 bases). From germline, CDR1 is MNHEY and CDR2 SVGEGT. CDR3 length equals 16 residues. Trimming removed 7 bases from V and 0 bases from J, with 17 bases in between. In nucleotides, the CDR3 is TGTGCCAGCATCAGGGGGCGGGGGGGGAGCACAGATACGCAGTATTTT. Amino acids: CASIRGRGGSTDTQYF.